This paragraph covers one TCR beta chain sequence. Its antigen is not known. This may arise from a read error, as a much more abundant clone is one base away. The time point: healthy volunteer bleed at 2 weeks. Unfractionated whole blood was the source of the extracted total RNA. This entry comes from a study of human T cells and chemical hapten exposure. General study points: There was no change with DPC sensitization in TCRs above 1 in 1000 frequency.

The germline V gene encodes CDR1 SGDLS and CDR2 YYNGEE. Between the trimmed V and J ends, which lost 3 bases and 1 base, there was a span of 10 bases. This CDR3 has 14 residues. Per the authors' pipeline: Sample-level TCR yields exhibited a median of about 96,000, with a range of roughly 23,224 to 700,000. TCRdb re-analysed the RACE reads in MiXCR, keeping a single row per CDR3 protein. TCRdb, not the authors, supplied the V and J calls. The data show about 130,000 distinct CDR3 sequences, with around 8.3% seen just once and 1.5% to 2% held by the top ten. The clonotype was recovered from a male donor in good health. Some clones in this sample may be carry-over from other donors' samples. The sequenced material came from whole blood. The chain is built from TRBV9 and TRBJ1-2; D gene uncertain. For the CDR3, the DNA is TGTGCCAGCAGCGGCAACAGCGTTAACTATGGCTACACCTTC. This codes for CASSGNSVNYGYTF.